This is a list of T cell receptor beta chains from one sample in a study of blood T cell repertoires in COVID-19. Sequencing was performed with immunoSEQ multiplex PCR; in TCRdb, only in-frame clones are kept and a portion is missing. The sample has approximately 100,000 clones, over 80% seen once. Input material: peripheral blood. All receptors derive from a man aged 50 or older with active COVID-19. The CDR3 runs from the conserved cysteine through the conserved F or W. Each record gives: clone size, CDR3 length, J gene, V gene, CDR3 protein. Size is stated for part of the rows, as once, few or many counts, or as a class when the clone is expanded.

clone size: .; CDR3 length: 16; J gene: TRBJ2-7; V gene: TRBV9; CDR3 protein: CASSLSGDRPSHEQYF
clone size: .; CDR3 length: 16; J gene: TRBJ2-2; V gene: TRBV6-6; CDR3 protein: CASSYGTSGSTGELFF
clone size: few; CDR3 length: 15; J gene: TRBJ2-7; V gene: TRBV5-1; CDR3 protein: CASSPGTGSPYEQYF
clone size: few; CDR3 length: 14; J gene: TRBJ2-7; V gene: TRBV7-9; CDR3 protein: CASGGGGQVDEQYF
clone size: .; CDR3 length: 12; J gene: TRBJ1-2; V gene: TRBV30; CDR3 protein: CAWSVGGDGYTF
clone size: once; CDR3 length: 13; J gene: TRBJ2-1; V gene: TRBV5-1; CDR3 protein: CASTRERYNEQFF
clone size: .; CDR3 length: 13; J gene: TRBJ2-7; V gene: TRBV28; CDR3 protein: CASSLRQGYEQYF
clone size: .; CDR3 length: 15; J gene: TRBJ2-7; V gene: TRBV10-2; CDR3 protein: CASNTGLAGSYEQYF
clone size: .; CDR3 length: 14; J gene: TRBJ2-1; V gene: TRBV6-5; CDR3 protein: CASSYWNSDNEQFF
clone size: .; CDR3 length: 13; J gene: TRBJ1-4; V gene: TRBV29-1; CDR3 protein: CSAIASYGEKLFF
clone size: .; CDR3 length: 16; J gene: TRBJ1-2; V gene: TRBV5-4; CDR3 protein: CASSLAAGRANYGYTF
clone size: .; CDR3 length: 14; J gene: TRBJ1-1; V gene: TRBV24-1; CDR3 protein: CATSDHRGLSEAFF
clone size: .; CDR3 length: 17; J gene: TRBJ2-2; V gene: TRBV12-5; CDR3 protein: CASGLGAGQGPGGELFF
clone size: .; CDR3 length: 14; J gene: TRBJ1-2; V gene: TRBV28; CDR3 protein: CASSPGLVDYGYTF
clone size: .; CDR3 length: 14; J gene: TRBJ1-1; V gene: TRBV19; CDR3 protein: CASSSQGMNTEAFF
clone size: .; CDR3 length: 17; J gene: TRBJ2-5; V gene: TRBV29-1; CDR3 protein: CSVVWERRMLYQETQYF
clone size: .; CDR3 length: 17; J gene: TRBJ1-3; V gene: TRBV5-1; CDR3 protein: CASRPGQGLFAGNTIYF
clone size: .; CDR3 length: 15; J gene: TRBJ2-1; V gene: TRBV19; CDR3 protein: CASSIMTSGNNEQFF
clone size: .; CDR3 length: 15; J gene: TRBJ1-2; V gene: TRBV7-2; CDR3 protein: CASSESVGQSYGYTF
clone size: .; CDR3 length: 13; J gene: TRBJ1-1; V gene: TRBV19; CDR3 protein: CASSGQLNTEAFF
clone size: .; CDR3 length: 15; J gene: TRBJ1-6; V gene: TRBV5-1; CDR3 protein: CASSPESSYNSPLHF
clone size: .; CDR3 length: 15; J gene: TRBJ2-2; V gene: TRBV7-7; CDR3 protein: CASSLEGRGSGELFF
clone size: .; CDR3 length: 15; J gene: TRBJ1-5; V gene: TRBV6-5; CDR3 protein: CASSPGQGVRQPQHF
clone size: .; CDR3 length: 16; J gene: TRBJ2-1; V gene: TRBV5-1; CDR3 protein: CASSFLGQGIDNEQFF
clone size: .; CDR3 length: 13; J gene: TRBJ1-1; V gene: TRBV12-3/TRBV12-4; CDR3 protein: CASSLTSVVEAFF
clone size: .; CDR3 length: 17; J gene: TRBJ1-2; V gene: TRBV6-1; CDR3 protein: CASSESGVSRTPYGYTF
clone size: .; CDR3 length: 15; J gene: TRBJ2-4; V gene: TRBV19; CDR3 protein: CASSMGTGAKNIQYF
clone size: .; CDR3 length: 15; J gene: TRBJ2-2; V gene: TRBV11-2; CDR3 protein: CASSGSGGRTGELFF
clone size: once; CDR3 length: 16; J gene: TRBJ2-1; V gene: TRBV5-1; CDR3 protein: CASSLAAEGARHEQFF
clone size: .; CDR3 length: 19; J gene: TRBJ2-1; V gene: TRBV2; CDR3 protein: CASRAKGGLLASSYNEQFF
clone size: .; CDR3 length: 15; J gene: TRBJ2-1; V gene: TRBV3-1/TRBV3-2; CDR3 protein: CASSPRGGSGSEQFF
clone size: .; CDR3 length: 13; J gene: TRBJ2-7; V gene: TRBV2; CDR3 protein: CASRGTSYYEQYF
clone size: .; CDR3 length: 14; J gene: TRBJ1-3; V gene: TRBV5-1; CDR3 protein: CASHDRNSGNTIYF
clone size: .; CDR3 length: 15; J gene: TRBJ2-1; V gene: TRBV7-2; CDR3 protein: CASSLSGRVIDEQFF
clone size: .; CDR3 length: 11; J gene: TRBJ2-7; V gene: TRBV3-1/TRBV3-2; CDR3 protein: CASSYYRKLYF
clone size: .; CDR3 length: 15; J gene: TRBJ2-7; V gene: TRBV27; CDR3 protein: CASSLRAGATYEQYF
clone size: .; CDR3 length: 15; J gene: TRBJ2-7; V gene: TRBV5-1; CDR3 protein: CASSLDQGLTYEQYF
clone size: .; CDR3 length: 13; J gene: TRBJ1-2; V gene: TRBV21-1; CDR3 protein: CASSKHRGFGYTF
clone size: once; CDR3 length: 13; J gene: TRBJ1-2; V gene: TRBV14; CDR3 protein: CASSQLGTGGYTF
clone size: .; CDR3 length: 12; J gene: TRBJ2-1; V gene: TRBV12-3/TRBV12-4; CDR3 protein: CASSWGPNPQFF
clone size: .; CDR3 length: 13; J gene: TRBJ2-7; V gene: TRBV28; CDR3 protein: CASSLGQPLWQYF
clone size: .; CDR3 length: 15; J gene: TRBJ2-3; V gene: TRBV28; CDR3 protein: CASRGRRGRSDTQYF
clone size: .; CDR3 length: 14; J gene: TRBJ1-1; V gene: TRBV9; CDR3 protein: CASSVGDGGTEAFF
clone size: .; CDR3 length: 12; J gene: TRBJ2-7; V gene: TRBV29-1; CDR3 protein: CSVGTGAYEQYF
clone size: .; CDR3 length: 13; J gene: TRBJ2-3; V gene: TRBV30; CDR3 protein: CAWSVGGADTQYF
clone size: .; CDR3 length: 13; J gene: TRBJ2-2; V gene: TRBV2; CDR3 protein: CASSPRGAGELFF
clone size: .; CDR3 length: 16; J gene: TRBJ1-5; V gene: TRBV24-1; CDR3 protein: CATSDLGGAFYKPQHF
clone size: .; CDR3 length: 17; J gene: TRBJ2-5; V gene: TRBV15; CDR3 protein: CATSRVGAGLLQETQYF
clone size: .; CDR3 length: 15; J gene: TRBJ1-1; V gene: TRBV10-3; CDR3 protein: CAIRSRGEANTEAFF
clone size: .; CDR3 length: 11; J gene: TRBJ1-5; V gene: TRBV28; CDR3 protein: CASREHLNLHF
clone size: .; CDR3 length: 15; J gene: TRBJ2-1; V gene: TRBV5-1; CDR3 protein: CASRPLIQGNNEQFF
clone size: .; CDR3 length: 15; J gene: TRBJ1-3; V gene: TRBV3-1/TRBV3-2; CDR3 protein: CASSQAASSGNTIYF
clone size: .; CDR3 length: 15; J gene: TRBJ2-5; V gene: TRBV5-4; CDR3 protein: CASSPGTGNQETQYF
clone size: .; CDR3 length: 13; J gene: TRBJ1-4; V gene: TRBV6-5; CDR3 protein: CASIGRFGEKLFF
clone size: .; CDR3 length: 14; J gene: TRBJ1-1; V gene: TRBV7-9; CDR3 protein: CASSLAGTGLEAFF